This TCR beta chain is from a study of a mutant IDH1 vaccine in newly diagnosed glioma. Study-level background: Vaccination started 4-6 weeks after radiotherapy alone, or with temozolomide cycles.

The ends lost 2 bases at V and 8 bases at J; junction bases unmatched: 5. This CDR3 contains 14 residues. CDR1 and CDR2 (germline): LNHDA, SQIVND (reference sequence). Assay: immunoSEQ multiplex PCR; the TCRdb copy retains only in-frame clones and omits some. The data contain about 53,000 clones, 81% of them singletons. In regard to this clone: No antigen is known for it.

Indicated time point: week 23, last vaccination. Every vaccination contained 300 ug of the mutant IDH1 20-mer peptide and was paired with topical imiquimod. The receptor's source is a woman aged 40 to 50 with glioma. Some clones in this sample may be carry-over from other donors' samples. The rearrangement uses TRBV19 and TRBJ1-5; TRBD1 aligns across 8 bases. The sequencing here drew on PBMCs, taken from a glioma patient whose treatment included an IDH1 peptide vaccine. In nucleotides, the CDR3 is TGTGCCAGTAGTATAAGGTCAGGGGGCGAGCCCCAGCATTTT. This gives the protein CASSIRSGGEPQHF.